This T cell receptor beta chain comes out of a study of blood T cells in healthy people across ages. V lost 5 bases and J lost 4, with 15 bases in between. Germline CDR1 PRHDT, CDR2 FYEKMQ (reference sequence). The CDR3 loop spans 14 amino acids. The authors ran a second PCR of roughly 7 to 11 cycles using a sample-barcoded 5' primer and a J-beta primer mix. The authors tagged each cDNA molecule using a template-switch adaptor with 12 random nucleotides. TCRdb re-called the 5' RACE reads with MiXCR, one entry per CDR3 protein. The table lists just under 550,000 distinct CDR3 sequences, 20% to 30% of them singletons. General study findings and limits: TCR beta diversity was tightly associated with the proportion of naive T cells.

Note on this clonotype: Its target is unknown.

This sample was shared with a second study, whose subject was T cells of mothers and their children. That paper notes: The yield was over 9 million TCR beta CDR3 reads from each mother and a few million from each child.

This receptor was obtained from a boy younger than 18 in good health. Sequencing was carried out using blood. The chain uses TRBV13 and TRBJ2-7; D is unclear. The CDR3 coding sequence is TGTGCCAGCAGCCGACGTCGTGGGAAGTACGAGCAGTACTTC. It codes for CASSRRRGKYEQYF.